This T cell receptor (beta chain) was observed in a study of T cell responses to AZD1222 COVID-19 vaccine. Clones were read by immunoSEQ multiplex PCR, and TCRdb kept only the in-frame ones, dropping some. The sample includes about 170,000 clones, around 85% of them seen just once. Germline V gives CDR1 MNHEY, CDR2 SVGAGI. The CDR3 is 14 amino acids. Trimming stripped 6 bases from V and 8 bases from J, with 16 bases between. This material consisted of peripheral blood, taken 28 days after the second AZD1222 dose. The J gene is TRBJ1-4, the V gene TRBV6-5; D possibly corresponds to TRBD1 (5 bases). This clonotype was sampled from an adult who received the AZD1222 COVID-19 vaccine. CDR3 coding DNA: TGTGCCAGCAGCCGACAGCAAGGCAGGGAAAAACTGTTTTTT. It translates to CASSRQQGREKLFF.